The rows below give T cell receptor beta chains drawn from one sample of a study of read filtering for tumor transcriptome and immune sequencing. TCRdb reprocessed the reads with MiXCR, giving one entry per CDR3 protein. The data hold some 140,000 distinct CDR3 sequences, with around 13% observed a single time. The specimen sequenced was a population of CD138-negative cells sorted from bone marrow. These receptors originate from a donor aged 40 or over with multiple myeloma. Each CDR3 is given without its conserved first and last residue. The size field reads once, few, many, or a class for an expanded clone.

cdr3_aa: SAEDRTNTDTQY
j_call: TRBJ2-3
v_call: TRBV20-1
clone_size: many

cdr3_aa: ASSVGQAGYNEQF
j_call: TRBJ2-1
v_call: TRBV9
clone_size: many

cdr3_aa: SVGLAGGWNTGELF
j_call: TRBJ2-2
v_call: TRBV29-1
clone_size: many

cdr3_aa: ASSSHVAGSSTDTQY
j_call: TRBJ2-3
v_call: TRBV13
clone_size: many

cdr3_aa: ASSSPGETQY
j_call: TRBJ2-5
v_call: TRBV7-6
clone_size: many

cdr3_aa: ASTLEQGATETQY
j_call: TRBJ2-5
v_call: TRBV12-3/TRBV12-4
clone_size: many

cdr3_aa: ASSYYGYT
j_call: TRBJ1-2
v_call: TRBV6-1
clone_size: many

cdr3_aa: ASSLWEDRAVEAF
j_call: TRBJ1-1
v_call: TRBV7-9
clone_size: many

cdr3_aa: AISLRGLQF
j_call: TRBJ1-2
v_call: TRBV10-3
clone_size: many

cdr3_aa: ASSLNSAGYNEQF
j_call: TRBJ2-1
v_call: TRBV5-1
clone_size: many

cdr3_aa: ASSLDSGPEQF
j_call: TRBJ2-1
v_call: TRBV7-8
clone_size: many

cdr3_aa: ASTPSAYNEQS
j_call: TRBJ2-1
v_call: TRBV7-9
clone_size: many

cdr3_aa: ASSSWPLMPTQY
j_call: TRBJ2-5
v_call: TRBV5-4
clone_size: few

cdr3_aa: ASRKSGRAKNEQF
j_call: TRBJ2-1
v_call: TRBV19
clone_size: many

cdr3_aa: ASSDPTSGIETQY
j_call: TRBJ2-5
v_call: TRBV7-9
clone_size: many